This T cell receptor (beta chain) is drawn from a study of T-cell memory formation after mild COVID-19 (dated by TCRdb to 2020 to 2023). In terms of the full investigation: TCR sequence clusters from the two donors were largely donor specific. Two young, previously healthy adult volunteers, one female and one male, were included in the cohort. Longitudinal TCRalpha and TCRbeta repertoire sequencing tracked T-cell clones expanding and contracting after mild COVID-19 in two donors.

Sequencing used an Illumina NovaSeq 6000. TCRalpha and TCRbeta cDNA libraries were constructed by 5'RACE with constant-segment primers, with sample barcodes and unique molecular identifiers being introduced. Trizol reagent was used to extract RNA from every sample. Libraries were amplified in two PCR steps, with a second sample barcode and Illumina TruSeq adapters added in the second step. Sequencing of the libraries was done on an Illumina NovaSeq, producing 2 x 150 bp paired-end reads. In the source study's methods: Reads were demultiplexed and collapsed into UMI-guided consensus sequences with migec v1.2.7. With mixcr v2.1.11, UMI consensuses were aligned to TRA and TRB V and J templates and assembled into clonotypes. A clonotype was counted as expanded or contracted only if both edgeR and NoisET called the change significant, with noise models trained on biological replicates. For edgeR calls, a false discovery rate-adjusted p below 0.01 and a log2 fold-change threshold of 1 were applied. As an exploratory analysis of dynamics, PCA with hierarchical clustering was applied to max-normalized trajectories of the 1000 most abundant clonotypes. Each responding clone was given a CD4 or CD8 phenotype based on the CD4+ and CD8+ repertoires, which had been sequenced separately. Using fastp trimming at Q25 and MiXCR clonotype assembly, TCRdb reanalyzed the public sequencing data and kept in-frame beta chains. Identical CDR3 proteins give one entry, which carries the most common genes and DNA. The V and J calls and clone size come from TCRdb's table, not from the authors' own analysis. Here the sample has about 270,000 distinct CDR3 sequences; roughly 15% occur a single time. The ten largest clones add up to 2% to 2.5% of the sample.

General conclusions and limits of the study: Some responding clones were detected in pre-infection memory, which suggested that pre-existing cross-reactive memory T cells had joined the SARS-CoV-2 response. The second-wave clones that peaked on day 37 were not confirmed to be SARS-CoV-2 specific. Only two mild cases were covered by the study, and larger cohorts that include severe cases with pre-infection samples were considered necessary. Balanced CD4/CD8 phenotypes were observed for clones contracting from day 15 to 85, whereas a bias towards CD4+ was observed for a second wave of clones expanding from day 15 to 37. Contracting CD4+ clones were found mainly in CM and EM memory subsets, while CD8+ clones were enriched in EMRA.

With respect to this clonotype: Its antigen is currently not known. No much larger clone exists at a distance of one base, and base qualities are not known.

PBMCs were isolated by Ficoll-Paque density gradient centrifugation. V and J are truncated by 8 bases and 7 bases respectively, leaving an intervening sequence of 21 bases. Reading from cysteine to phenylalanine, the CDR3 counts 15 amino acids. CDR3 DNA only is kept here, 45 bases in frame from base 1. CDR1 and CDR2, per the germline V gene (reference sequence), are MNHEY and SMNVEV. The source is an adult woman who had mild COVID-19 (a few samples of this study predate the infection). The sample titles of this study are shuffled in the database, so cell type and time point are left out; the donor was told from shared clones. The chain uses TRBV27 and TRBJ2-1; the D region possibly corresponds to TRBD2 (7 bases align). Source material: PBMCs or a T cell subset sorted from them (not recorded which). The DNA sequence is given as TGTGCCAGCGTCGTCGGAGGGGGGGGCGAGAATGAGCAGTTCTTC. It codes for CASVVGGGGENEQFF.